Listed below are T cell receptor beta chains from one sample, sequenced in a study of blood T cell repertoires in COVID-19. Produced via immunoSEQ multiplex PCR; TCRdb's table is partial and in-frame only. Found here are under 130,000 clones, about four fifths of them singletons; the top ten hold more than 8%. Material for sequencing was peripheral blood. The receptors derive from a woman in her 70s with acute or convalescent COVID-19. Each CDR3 is given with its conserved first and last residue. A D gene is named only where the DNA matches it firmly. Rows may omit the clone size; those that give it use once, few, many or a size class.

clone size	D gene	CDR3 length	J gene	V gene	CDR3 DNA	CDR3 protein
-	-	15	TRBJ2-7	TRBV5-6	TGTGCCAGCAGCCGTGTCTTGGGGGGTTCCTACGAGCAGTACTTC	CASSRVLGGSYEQYF
once	-	15	TRBJ1-2	TRBV7-9	TGTGCCAGCAGCTTAAGTCAAGGGGTTGCTGATGGCTACACCTTC	CASSLSQGVADGYTF
-	-	14	TRBJ1-5	TRBV6-5	TGTGCCAGCAGTCCTCGACAGGCTAATCAGCCCCAGCATTTT	CASSPRQANQPQHF
-	TRBD1	14	TRBJ2-2	TRBV27	TGTGCCAGCAGTTACAGGGGCGACACCGGGGAGCTGTTTTTT	CASSYRGDTGELFF
-	TRBD1	12	TRBJ2-1	TRBV2	TGTGCCAGCAGTGGGGACAGCCATGAGCAGTTCTTC	CASSGDSHEQFF
-	TRBD1	16	TRBJ1-6	TRBV28	TGTGCCAGCAGTTCCAGGGGGAGCTCCTATAATTCACCCCTCCACTTT	CASSSRGSSYNSPLHF
-	-	16	TRBJ2-1	TRBV7-9	TGTGCCAGCAGCTCTGGGATACGGGACTCCTACAATGAGCAGTTCTTC	CASSSGIRDSYNEQFF
-	TRBD2	16	TRBJ2-5	TRBV2	TGTGCCAGCAAAGAGACTAGCGGGAGTGTGAGAGAGACCCAGTACTTC	CASKETSGSVRETQYF
-	TRBD1	16	TRBJ1-1	TRBV4-2	TGTGCCAGCAGCCAAGATTTGAGGACAGGGCTATTTGAAGCTTTCTTT	CASSQDLRTGLFEAFF
-	TRBD2	14	TRBJ2-1	TRBV30	TGTGCCTGGAGCGCGACTAGCGGGGGATATGAGCAGTTCTTC	CAWSATSGGYEQFF
-	TRBD1	14	TRBJ2-7	TRBV5-1	TGCGCCAGCAGCGTTACGGGACAGGCGAGCGAGCAGTACTTC	CASSVTGQASEQYF
-	TRBD2	17	TRBJ2-3	TRBV4-3	TGCACCAGCAGCCCCGGACTAGCGGGAGGGCCTGGAGATACGCAGTATTTT	CTSSPGLAGGPGDTQYF
-	TRBD2	15	TRBJ2-3	TRBV7-2	TGTGCCAGCAGCTTAGTGACTAGCGGCACAGATACGCAGTATTTT	CASSLVTSGTDTQYF
-	TRBD1	15	TRBJ2-1	TRBV28	TGTGCCAGCAGTCCCCAACAGGGGGCAGGATTTGAGCAGTTCTTC	CASSPQQGAGFEQFF
-	TRBD1	17	TRBJ1-5	TRBV2	TGTGCCAGCAGCGGGACAGGGGGCAGTTACAGCAATCAGCCCCAGCATTTT	CASSGTGGSYSNQPQHF
-	-	16	TRBJ1-6	TRBV18	TGTGCCAGCTCACCCACTTCAGGGGATCCTAATTCACCCCTCCACTTT	CASSPTSGDPNSPLHF
-	TRBD1	14	TRBJ1-2	TRBV9	TGTGCCAGCAGCCTACGACAGGGCACAAATGGCTACACCTTC	CASSLRQGTNGYTF
-	-	14	TRBJ2-3	TRBV7-3	TGTGCCAGCAGCTTAACCAGGGGTGCGAATACGCAGTATTTT	CASSLTRGANTQYF
-	-	17	TRBJ1-6	TRBV5-1	TGCGCCAGCACTTACGTTGGAGGGCCCTTCGGTAATTCACCCCTCCACTTT	CASTYVGGPFGNSPLHF
-	-	12	TRBJ2-7	TRBV6-2/TRBV6-3	TGTGCCAGCAGCTTCAGCTCCTACGAGCAGTACTTC	CASSFSSYEQYF
few	-	19	TRBJ1-1	TRBV30	TGTGCCTGGAGGGTCTCACGGGGGGACACAACCTATCCATACACTGAAGCTTTCTTT	CAWRVSRGDTTYPYTEAFF
-	TRBD1	15	TRBJ1-1	TRBV19	TGTGCCAGTAGTATTAGGGGACAGGGAGGGACTGAAGCTTTCTTT	CASSIRGQGGTEAFF
-	TRBD2	15	TRBJ2-7	TRBV7-2	TGTGCCAGCAGCCCGGCTAGCGGGAGAATATACGAGCAGTACTTC	CASSPASGRIYEQYF
-	-	14	TRBJ1-4	TRBV3-1/TRBV3-2	TGTGCCAGCAGCCCTACAATAGCTGGGGAAAAACTGTTTTTT	CASSPTIAGEKLFF
-	TRBD1	14	TRBJ2-7	TRBV30	TGTGCCTGGAGTGTATACGACAGGGGCTACGAGCAGTACTTC	CAWSVYDRGYEQYF
-	-	17	TRBJ2-7	TRBV7-2	TGTGCCAGCAGCTTAGCCGGTGGGGACTCTCCCTTCTACGAGCAGTACTTC	CASSLAGGDSPFYEQYF
-	-	16	TRBJ2-7	TRBV28	TGTGCCAGCAGTCCCCAGGGCCTTCGCTGGGCTATCGAGCAGTACTTC	CASSPQGLRWAIEQYF
-	-	11	TRBJ1-2	TRBV2	TGTGCCAGCAGTGTCTCCTATGGCTACACCTTC	CASSVSYGYTF
-	TRBD1	15	TRBJ2-7	TRBV28	TGTGCCAGCAGCCTCTCCGGGACAGGGGATTCCGAGCAGTACTTC	CASSLSGTGDSEQYF
-	-	13	TRBJ2-7	TRBV19	TGTGCCAGTAGACAGGGCACTACCTACGAGCAGTACTTC	CASRQGTTYEQYF
few	-	15	TRBJ2-7	TRBV5-5	TGTGCCAGCAGCTTCGAGATTCAGGGCAGCTACGAGCAGTACTTC	CASSFEIQGSYEQYF
-	TRBD1	13	TRBJ1-5	TRBV28	TGTGCCAGCAGTCCGACAGGGACTCAGCCCCAGCATTTT	CASSPTGTQPQHF
-	TRBD2	12	TRBJ2-7	TRBV30	TGTGCCTGGAACGGGGGGATTCACGAGCAGTACTTC	CAWNGGIHEQYF
-	-	15	TRBJ2-7	TRBV4-3	TGCGCCAGCAGCCAAGAGTGGGGCGATGCCTACGAGCAGTACTTC	CASSQEWGDAYEQYF
-	TRBD1	13	TRBJ2-1	TRBV24-1	TGTGCCACCAGACAGGGGCGGTTTGGGGAGCAGTTCTTC	CATRQGRFGEQFF
-	TRBD1	13	TRBJ2-7	TRBV2	TGTGCCACGCTTAGGGACAGGCTCTACGAGCAGTACTTC	CATLRDRLYEQYF
-	-	15	TRBJ2-2	TRBV6-2/TRBV6-3	TGTGCCAGCAGTTACTCTCGAGGGATCACCGGGGAGCTGTTTTTT	CASSYSRGITGELFF
-	TRBD1	15	TRBJ2-2	TRBV5-4	TGTGCCAGCAGCTTTACAGGGGTTAACACCGGGGAGCTGTTTTTT	CASSFTGVNTGELFF
-	-	17	TRBJ2-1	TRBV5-1	TGCGCCAGCAGCTTGGTCGGGGGCGGGAGCCTGGGGAATGAGCAGTTCTTC	CASSLVGGGSLGNEQFF
-	-	14	TRBJ2-1	TRBV3-1/TRBV3-2	TGTGCCAGCAGCCTCAAGACTGTGTACAATGAGCAGTTCTTC	CASSLKTVYNEQFF
-	TRBD1	15	TRBJ1-1	TRBV5-1	TGCGCCAGCAGCTCCTCAGCGGCCCAGGGGGCTGAAGCTTTCTTT	CASSSSAAQGAEAFF
-	-	14	TRBJ2-1	TRBV9	TGTGCCAGCAGCGTAGAGGTGGCGGGCGTTGAGCAGTTCTTC	CASSVEVAGVEQFF
-	-	12	TRBJ1-1	TRBV19	TGTGCCAGTAGTATGGGAGGAACTGAAGCTTTCTTT	CASSMGGTEAFF
few	TRBD2	17	TRBJ2-2	TRBV27	TGTGCCAGCAGTCCCACCCCCGGACTAGTATTCACCGGGGAGCTGTTTTTT	CASSPTPGLVFTGELFF
-	-	13	TRBJ2-3	TRBV5-5	TGTGCCAGCAGCGGGGCTGGGCCAGATACGCAGTATTTT	CASSGAGPDTQYF
-	-	15	TRBJ1-5	TRBV27	TGTGCCAGCAGCCCGACAGGCTATAGCAATCAGCCCCAGCATTTT	CASSPTGYSNQPQHF
-	-	13	TRBJ1-1	TRBV6-2/TRBV6-3	TGTGCCAGCAGTTACGCGGCGTACACTGAAGCTTTCTTT	CASSYAAYTEAFF
-	-	14	TRBJ2-1	TRBV6-5	TGTGCCAGCAGTTACAGAGTTCCCTACAATGAGCAGTTCTTC	CASSYRVPYNEQFF
-	-	17	TRBJ1-5	TRBV18	TGTGCCAGCTCACCATGGGGCGACAGGTTTAGCAATCAGCCCCAGCATTTT	CASSPWGDRFSNQPQHF
few	-	15	TRBJ2-7	TRBV11-2	TGTGCCAGCAGCTTAGATCTACAGAACCTCTACGAGCAGTACTTC	CASSLDLQNLYEQYF
-	TRBD1	14	TRBJ2-7	TRBV28	TGTGCCAGCAGTTCCCCGGGACAGTCCTACGAGCAGTACTTC	CASSSPGQSYEQYF
-	TRBD1	14	TRBJ1-4	TRBV6-2/TRBV6-3	TGTGCCAGCAGCCCCGGGACAGATAATGAAAAACTGTTTTTT	CASSPGTDNEKLFF
few	TRBD2	16	TRBJ2-2	TRBV9	TGTGCCAGCAGCGTAGCTAGCGGGAGGGTAACCGGGGAGCTGTTTTTT	CASSVASGRVTGELFF
-	TRBD1	19	TRBJ1-3	TRBV28	TGTGCCAGCAGTTTTTCGTGGCAGGGGGCATCCCGGAGGGGAAACACCATATATTTT	CASSFSWQGASRRGNTIYF
-	-	16	TRBJ1-5	TRBV5-8	TGTGCCAGCAGCCCTAGGACTCATTATAGCAATCAGCCCCAGCATTTT	CASSPRTHYSNQPQHF
-	TRBD2	15	TRBJ2-5	TRBV29-1	TGCAGCGTTCCACTGGGACTAGGGGCGGCAGAGACCCAGTACTTC	CSVPLGLGAAETQYF
-	-	11	TRBJ1-2	TRBV20-1	TGCAGTGCTAGAGCGAACTATGGCTACACCTTC	CSARANYGYTF
-	TRBD1	15	TRBJ2-7	TRBV16	TGTGCCAGCAGCCGTCCGGGACAGGGGTCCTACGAGCAGTACTTC	CASSRPGQGSYEQYF
-	-	17	TRBJ2-2	TRBV7-2	TGTGCCAGCAGCCTCCATCCAGGCAGGGGAGGGACCGGGGAGCTGTTTTTT	CASSLHPGRGGTGELFF
-	-	13	TRBJ1-4	TRBV13	TGTGCCAGCAGCTTATGGGAGGGGGAAAAACTGTTTTTT	CASSLWEGEKLFF